This T cell receptor (beta chain) stems from a study of blood T cells in healthy people across ages. Study results and limitations: Calculation of diversity from one million T cells yielded estimates considered to be underestimates.

About this clonotype itself: The antigen remains undetermined.

Germline-derived CDR1 and CDR2 are LNHNV and YYDKDF (reference sequence). The CDR3 is made up of 15 amino acids. V was clipped by 8 bases and J by 0 bases, with 16 bases between them. A second PCR, run for roughly 7 to 11 cycles, used a sample-barcoded 5' primer plus a J-beta primer mix. TCRdb analysed the 5' RACE reads with MiXCR anew, one entry per CDR3 protein. Of 920,000 or so distinct CDR3 sequences listed, around 43% were seen once; the top ten hold about 20%. This receptor was obtained from an older woman in good health. The chain employs TRBV15 and TRBJ1-1, with D maybe TRBD1 (6 bases). Source material: blood. The CDR3 DNA reads as TGTGCCACCCAGGACGTCGAGGGGGTGAACACTGAAGCTTTCTTT. It encodes CATQDVEGVNTEAFF.